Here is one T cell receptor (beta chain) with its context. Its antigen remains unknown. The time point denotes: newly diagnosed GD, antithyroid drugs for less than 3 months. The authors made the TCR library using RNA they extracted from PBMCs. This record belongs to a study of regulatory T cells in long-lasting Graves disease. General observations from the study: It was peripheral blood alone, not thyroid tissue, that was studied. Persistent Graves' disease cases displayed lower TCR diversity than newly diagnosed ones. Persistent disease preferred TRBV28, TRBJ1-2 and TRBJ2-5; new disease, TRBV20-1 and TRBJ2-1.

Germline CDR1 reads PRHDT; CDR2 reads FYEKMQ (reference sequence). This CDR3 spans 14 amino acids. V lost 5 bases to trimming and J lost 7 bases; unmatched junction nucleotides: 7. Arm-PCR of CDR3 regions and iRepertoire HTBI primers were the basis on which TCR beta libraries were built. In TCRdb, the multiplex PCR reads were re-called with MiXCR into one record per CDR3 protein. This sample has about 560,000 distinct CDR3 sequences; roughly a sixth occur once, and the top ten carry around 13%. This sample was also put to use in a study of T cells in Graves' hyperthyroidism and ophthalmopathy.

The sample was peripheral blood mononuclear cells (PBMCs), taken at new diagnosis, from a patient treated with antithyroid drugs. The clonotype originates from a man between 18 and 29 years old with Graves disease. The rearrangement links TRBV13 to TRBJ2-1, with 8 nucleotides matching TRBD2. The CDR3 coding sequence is TGTGCCAGCAGCCCGGGTAGCGGGATGAATGAGCAGTTCTTC. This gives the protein CASSPGSGMNEQFF.